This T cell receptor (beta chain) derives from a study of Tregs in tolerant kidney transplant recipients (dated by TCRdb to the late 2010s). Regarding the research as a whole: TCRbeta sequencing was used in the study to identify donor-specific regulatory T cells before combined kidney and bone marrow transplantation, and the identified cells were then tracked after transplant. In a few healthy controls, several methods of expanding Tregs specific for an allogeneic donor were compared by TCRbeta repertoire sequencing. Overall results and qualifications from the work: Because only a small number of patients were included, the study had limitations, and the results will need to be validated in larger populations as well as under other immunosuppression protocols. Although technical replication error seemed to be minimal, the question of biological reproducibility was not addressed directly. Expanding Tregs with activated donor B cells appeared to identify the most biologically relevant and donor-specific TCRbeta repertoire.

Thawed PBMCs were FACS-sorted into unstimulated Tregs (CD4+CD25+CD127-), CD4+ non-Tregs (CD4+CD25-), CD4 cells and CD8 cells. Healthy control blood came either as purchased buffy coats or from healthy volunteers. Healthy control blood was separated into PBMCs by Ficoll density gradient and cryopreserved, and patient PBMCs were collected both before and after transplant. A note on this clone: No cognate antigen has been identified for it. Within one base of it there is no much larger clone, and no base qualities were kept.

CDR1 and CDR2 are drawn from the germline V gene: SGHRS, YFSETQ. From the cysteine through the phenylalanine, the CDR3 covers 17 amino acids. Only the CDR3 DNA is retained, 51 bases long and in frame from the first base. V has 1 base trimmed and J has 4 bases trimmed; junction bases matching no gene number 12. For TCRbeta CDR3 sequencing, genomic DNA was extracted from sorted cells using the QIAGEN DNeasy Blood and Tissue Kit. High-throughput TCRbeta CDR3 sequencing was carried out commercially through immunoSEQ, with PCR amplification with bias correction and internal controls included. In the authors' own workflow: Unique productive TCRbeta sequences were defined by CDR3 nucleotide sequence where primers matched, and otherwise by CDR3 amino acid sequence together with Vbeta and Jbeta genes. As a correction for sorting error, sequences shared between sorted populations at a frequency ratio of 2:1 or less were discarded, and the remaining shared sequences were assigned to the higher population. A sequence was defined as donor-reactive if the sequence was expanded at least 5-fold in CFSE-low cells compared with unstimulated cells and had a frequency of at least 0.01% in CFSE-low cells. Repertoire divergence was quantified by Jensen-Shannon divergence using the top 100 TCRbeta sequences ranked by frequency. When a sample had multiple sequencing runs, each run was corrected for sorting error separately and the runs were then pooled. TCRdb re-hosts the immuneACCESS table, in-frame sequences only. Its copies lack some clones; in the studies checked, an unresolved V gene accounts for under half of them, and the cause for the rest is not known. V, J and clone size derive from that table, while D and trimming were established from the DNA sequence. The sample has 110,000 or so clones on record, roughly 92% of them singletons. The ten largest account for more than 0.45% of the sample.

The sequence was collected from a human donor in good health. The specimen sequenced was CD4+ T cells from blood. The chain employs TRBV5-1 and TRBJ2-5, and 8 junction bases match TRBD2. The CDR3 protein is CASSLTITGGHGETQYF. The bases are TGCGCCAGCAGCTTGACAATCACGGGGGGGCACGGAGAGACCCAGTACTTC.